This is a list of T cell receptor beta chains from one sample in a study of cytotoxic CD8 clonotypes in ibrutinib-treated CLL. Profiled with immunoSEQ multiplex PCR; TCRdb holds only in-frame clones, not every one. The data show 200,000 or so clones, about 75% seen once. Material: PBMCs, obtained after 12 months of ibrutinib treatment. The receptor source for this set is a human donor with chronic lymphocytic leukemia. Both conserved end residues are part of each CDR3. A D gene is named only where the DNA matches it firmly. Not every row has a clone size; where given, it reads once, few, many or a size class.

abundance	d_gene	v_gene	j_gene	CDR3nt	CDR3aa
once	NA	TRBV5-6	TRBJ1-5	TGTGCCAGCAGCTTGGGGGCGGGGGCAGGCAATCAGCCCCAGCATTTT	CASSLGAGAGNQPQHF
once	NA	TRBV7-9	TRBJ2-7	TGTGCCGGACGGGGGCGAGGACAACAGGGCGAGCAGTACTTC	CAGRGRGQQGEQYF
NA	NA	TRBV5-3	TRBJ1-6	TGTGCCAGAAGCCCCATGTGGGAAATAACAGGGATCCCCACCCTCCACTTT	CARSPMWEITGIPTLHF
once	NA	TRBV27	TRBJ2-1	TGTGCCAGCAGTTTCCTACTCGAAACGGGCTACAATGAGCAGTTCTTC	CASSFLLETGYNEQFF
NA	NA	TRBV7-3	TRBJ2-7	TGTGCCAGCAGCCAGCCGGGGTACGAGCAGTACTTC	CASSQPGYEQYF
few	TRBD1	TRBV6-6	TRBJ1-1	TGTGCCAGCAGGGCCAAGGACAGGGGAATTTCCACTGAAGCTTTCTTT	CASRAKDRGISTEAFF
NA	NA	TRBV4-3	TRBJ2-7	TGCGCCAGCAGCCAAGACATCTTTGCCTACGAGCAGTACTTC	CASSQDIFAYEQYF
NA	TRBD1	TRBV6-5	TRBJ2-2	TGTGCCAGCAGCCCGGGACAGGGGATCGGGGAGCTGTTTTTT	CASSPGQGIGELFF
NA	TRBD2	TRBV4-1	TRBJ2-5	TGCGCCAGCAGCCAAGAAGGACTAGCGGGAGGGGGGACCCAGTACTTC	CASSQEGLAGGGTQYF
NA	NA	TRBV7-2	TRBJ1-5	TGTGCCAGCAGATTGACAACCGATAGCAATCAGCCCCAGCATTTT	CASRLTTDSNQPQHF
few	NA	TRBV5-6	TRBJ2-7	TGTGCCAGCAGCCCCGGGGTTGCGGACGAGCAGTACTTC	CASSPGVADEQYF
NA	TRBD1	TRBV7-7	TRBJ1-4	TGTGCCAGCAGCCCATTACAGGGGCGTAATGAAAAACTGTTTTTT	CASSPLQGRNEKLFF
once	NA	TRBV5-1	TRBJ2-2	TGCGCCAGCAGCTTTGTCGGGGGAAACACCGGGGAGCTGTTTTTT	CASSFVGGNTGELFF
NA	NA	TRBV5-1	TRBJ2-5	TGCGCCAGCAGCTTGTCGCCAGGGACACAAGAGACCCAGTACTTC	CASSLSPGTQETQYF
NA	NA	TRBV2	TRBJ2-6	TGTGCCCGTACGCAGTTTGGGGCCAACGTCCTGACTTTC	CARTQFGANVLTF
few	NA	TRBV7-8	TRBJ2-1	TGTGCCAGCAGCCCTAGAGGTGAGCAGTTCTTC	CASSPRGEQFF
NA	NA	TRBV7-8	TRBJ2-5	TGTGCCAGCAGGACGCACAGGCCCGAGACCCAGTACTTC	CASRTHRPETQYF
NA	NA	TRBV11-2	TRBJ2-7	TGTGCCAGCAGCTTACAGGGGCGTCGGTACGAGCAGTACTTC	CASSLQGRRYEQYF
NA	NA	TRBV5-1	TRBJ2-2	TGCGCCAGCAGCTTCCGCCTTCACACCGGGGAGCTGTTTTTT	CASSFRLHTGELFF
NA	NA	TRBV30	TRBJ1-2	TGTGCCTCAAAACAACTAGGGGCAGCCTATGGCTACACCTTC	CASKQLGAAYGYTF
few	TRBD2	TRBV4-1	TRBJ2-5	TGCGCCAGCAGCCGGGGGACTAGCGAAGAGACCCAGTACTTC	CASSRGTSEETQYF
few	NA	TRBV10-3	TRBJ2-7	TGTGCCATCAGTGTCCTAGCGAGCGAGCAGTACTTC	CAISVLASEQYF
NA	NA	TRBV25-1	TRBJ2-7	TGTGCCAGCAGGCCCCAGGGAGCCTCCTACGAGCAGTACTTC	CASRPQGASYEQYF
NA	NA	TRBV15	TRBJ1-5	TGTGCCACCAGCAGAGGTCTAGGGGGATCATGGCCCCAGCATTTT	CATSRGLGGSWPQHF
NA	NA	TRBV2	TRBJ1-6	TGTGCCAGCAATTCTCGGGGGGGGCCACCCCTCCACTTT	CASNSRGGPPLHF
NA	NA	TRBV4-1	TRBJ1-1	TGCGCCAGCAGCCAAGATGGGGCAGGGACGAACACTGAAGCTTTCTTT	CASSQDGAGTNTEAFF
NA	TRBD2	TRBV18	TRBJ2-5	TGTGCCAGCTCACCATTGGGAGCTAGCGGGATTGAAGAGACCCAGTACTTC	CASSPLGASGIEETQYF
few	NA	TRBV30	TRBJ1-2	TGTGCCTGGAGTGTGAGGGGTCCTGGCTACACCTTC	CAWSVRGPGYTF
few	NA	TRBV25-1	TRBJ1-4	TGTGCCAGCAGTGAACTTGGGACAAATGAAAAACTGTTTTTT	CASSELGTNEKLFF
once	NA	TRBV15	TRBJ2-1	TGTGCCACCAGCAGAGATCGTGCTAGCCTAGCTGAGCAGTTCTTC	CATSRDRASLAEQFF
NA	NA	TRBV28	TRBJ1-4	TGTGCCAGCAGTCCCCCGGGAGCAACTAATGAAAAACTGTTTTTT	CASSPPGATNEKLFF
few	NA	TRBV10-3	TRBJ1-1	TGTGCCATCAGAGCGGATGGGAGGCGGACTGAAGCTTTCTTT	CAIRADGRRTEAFF
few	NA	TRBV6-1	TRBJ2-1	TGTGCCAGCAGGAGGTGGGGTCCAATAGATGAGCAGTTCTTC	CASRRWGPIDEQFF
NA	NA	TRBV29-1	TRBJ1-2	TGCAGCGTTGCAGGAAAAGAGGTCTACTATGGCTACACCTTC	CSVAGKEVYYGYTF
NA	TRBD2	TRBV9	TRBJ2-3	TGTGCCAGCAGCGTAGCTACCCGACTAGCGGGAGGTGTAGATACGCAGTATTTT	CASSVATRLAGGVDTQYF
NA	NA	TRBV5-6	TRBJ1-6	TGTGCCAGCAGCACCGATAGGTTGAGCTATTCACCCCTCCACTTT	CASSTDRLSYSPLHF
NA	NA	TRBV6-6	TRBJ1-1	TGTGCCAGCAGCCTGGAGGGGAACACTGAAGCTTTCTTT	CASSLEGNTEAFF
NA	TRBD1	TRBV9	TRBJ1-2	TGTGCCAGCAGCCCCTCTACAGGGGTCTATGGCTACACCTTC	CASSPSTGVYGYTF
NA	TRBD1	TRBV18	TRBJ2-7	TGTGCCAGCTCGAACCCCGGGACAGGGGGCGAGCAGTACTTC	CASSNPGTGGEQYF
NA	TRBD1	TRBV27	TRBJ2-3	TGTGCCAGCAGTTGGTTGGGGACAGGGACCGATACGCAGTATTTT	CASSWLGTGTDTQYF
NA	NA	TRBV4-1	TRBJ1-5	TGCGCCAGCAGCCAAGAGGGCTCCCAGCCCCAGCATTTT	CASSQEGSQPQHF
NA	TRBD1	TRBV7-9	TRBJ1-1	TGTGCCAGCAAAGGACAGGGGGCGGGTTATACTGAAGCTTTCTTT	CASKGQGAGYTEAFF
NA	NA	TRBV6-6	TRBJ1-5	TGTGCCAGCAGTTACTCGATGGCCCAGCCCCAGCATTTT	CASSYSMAQPQHF
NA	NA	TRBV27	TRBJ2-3	TGTGCCAGCAACAAGCGGCAGGGGGGTGGTACGCAGTATTTT	CASNKRQGGGTQYF
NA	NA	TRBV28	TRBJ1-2	TGTGCCAGCAGTTTACGGGACTCCCGATATGGCTACACCTTC	CASSLRDSRYGYTF
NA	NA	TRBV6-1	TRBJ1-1	TGTGCCAGCAGTGAAGGAACTGGAGCTTTCTTT	CASSEGTGAFF
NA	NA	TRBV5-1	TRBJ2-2	TGCGCCAGCAGCTTGGCCAGTGGGGCCGGGGAGCTGTTTTTT	CASSLASGAGELFF
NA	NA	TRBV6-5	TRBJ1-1	TGTGCCAGCAGTTACTCGAAGCAGGGTTCAGCTTTCTTT	CASSYSKQGSAFF
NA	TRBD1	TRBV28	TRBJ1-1	TGTGCCAGCAGACCGGACAGGGTTGTAACTGAAGCTTTCTTT	CASRPDRVVTEAFF
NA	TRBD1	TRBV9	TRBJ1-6	TGTGCCAGCAGTGGGACAGGGGTTAGATCACCCCTCCACTTT	CASSGTGVRSPLHF
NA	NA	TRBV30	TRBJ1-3	TGTGCCTGGGCGGGCACCGGAAACACCATATATTTT	CAWAGTGNTIYF
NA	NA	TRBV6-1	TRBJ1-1	TGTGCCAGTGTCGGGATTGACAAGCTGAACACTGAAGCTTTCTTT	CASVGIDKLNTEAFF
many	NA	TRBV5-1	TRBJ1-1	TGCGCCAGCAGCTTGGTTGGGGTAGATTCGAACACTGAAGCTTTCTTT	CASSLVGVDSNTEAFF
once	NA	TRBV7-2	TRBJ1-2	TGTGCCAGCAGCTTAGCTTCGGGGTCTAACTATGGCTACACCTTC	CASSLASGSNYGYTF
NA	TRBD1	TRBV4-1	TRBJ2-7	TGCGCCAGCAGCCGGGGGACAGGGGGCTCCTACGAGCAGTACTTC	CASSRGTGGSYEQYF
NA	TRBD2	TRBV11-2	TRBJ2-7	TGTGCCAGCAGCTCCGGGACTAGCGGATACGAGCAGTACTTC	CASSSGTSGYEQYF
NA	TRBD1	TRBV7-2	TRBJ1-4	TGTGCCAGCAGCCCCCGACAGGGTCTTAATGAAAAACTGTTTTTT	CASSPRQGLNEKLFF
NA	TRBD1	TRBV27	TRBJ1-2	TGTGCCAGCAGTTCAAAACCAGGGGGCTTATCCTATGGCTACACCTTC	CASSSKPGGLSYGYTF
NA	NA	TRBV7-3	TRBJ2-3	TGTGCCAGCAGCTTAAGTGGAGATACGCAGTATTTT	CASSLSGDTQYF
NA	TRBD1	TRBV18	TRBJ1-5	TGTGCCAGCTCACCGATCATCGACAGGGGGAATCAGCCCCAGCATTTT	CASSPIIDRGNQPQHF